What follows are 3 T cell receptor beta chains derived from one specimen sequenced in a study of blood T cell repertoires in COVID-19. Sequenced by immunoSEQ multiplex PCR; TCRdb stores in-frame clones only, minus some. The data contain tens of thousands of clones, about 74% of them singletons. What was sequenced was peripheral blood. All receptors come from a man aged 65 to 79 with COVID-19, enrolled during active disease.

V gene TRBV2 combines with J gene TRBJ1-6; D not resolved. Germline CDR1 reads SNHLY; CDR2 reads FYNNEI. V dropped 3 bases and J dropped 7 bases, with 13 bases sitting between them. The CDR3 loop spans 15 amino acids. DNA for the CDR3: TGTGCCAGCAGTGATTCAAGAGGGTGGAATTCACCCCTCCACTTT. It yields the protein CASSDSRGWNSPLHF. Variable domain in full (rest from reference TRBV2 and TRBJ1-6): EPEVTQTPSHQVTQMGQEVILRCVPISNHLYFYWYRQILGQKVEFLVSFYNNEISEKSEIFDDQFSVERPDGSNFTLKIRSTKLEDSAMYFCASSDSRGWNSPLHFGNGTRLTVT.

This clone was counted a few times. The chain links TRBV14 to TRBJ1-2, with D maybe TRBD1 (5 bases). This CDR3 is built from 17 residues. Germline V lookup: CDR1 SGHDN, CDR2 FVKESK. V was shortened by 2 bases and J by 7 bases, with 23 bases between the two germline ends. The CDR3 DNA reads as TGTGCCAGCAGCCAATTCGATGGGGCACGCCCAACTGGTGGCTACACCTTC. Translated, it gives CASSQFDGARPTGGYTF.

This chain joins TRBV28 and TRBJ2-7; D gene unclear. The CDR3 consists of 12 residues. Between the trimmed V and J ends, which lost 5 bases and 6 bases, there was a span of 11 bases. CDR1 MDHEN and CDR2 SYDVKM come from the germline V gene. DNA of the CDR3: TGTGCCAGCAGTATTACTCGCTTCGAGCAGTACTTC. Its protein is CASSITRFEQYF.